The 27 T cell receptor beta chains below were found in one sample sequenced in a study of human T cells and chemical hapten exposure. RNA extraction used unfractionated whole blood as the source of total RNA. For the library, individual cDNA molecules each received unique molecular identifiers. TCRdb used MiXCR to reprocess the reads, holding one entry per CDR3 protein. Found here are about 120,000 distinct CDR3 sequences, over 6.5% of them singletons; the top ten hold around 1.5%. What was sequenced was whole blood. Source of these receptors: a human donor in good health. Some clones in this sample may be carry-over from other donors' samples.

The V gene is TRBV12-5, the J gene TRBJ2-1; tentative D call: TRBD1 (6 bases). V was pared by 2 bases and J by 4 bases, with 24 bases between. The CDR3 contains 19 residues. Germline CDR1 LGHNT, CDR2 FRNRAP. CDR3 sequence reads: CASGLPGTIPRRVYNEQFF. In nucleotides, the CDR3 is TGTGCTAGTGGTTTGCCTGGGACAATCCCCCGCAGGGTATACAATGAGCAGTTCTTC.

This clonotype was recorded many times. J is TRBJ2-2 and V is TRBV6-2 or TRBV6-3; D ambiguous. The CDR3 covers 16 residues. Germline V CDR1 and CDR2: MNHEY, SVGEGT. The ends were cut back, 2 bases at V and 5 bases at J, with 15 bases in the middle. The CDR3 region is CASSYPRAHPTGELFF. CDR3 in DNA: TGTGCCAGCAGTTACCCAAGAGCACACCCAACCGGGGAGCTGTTTTTT.

There are many counts of this clonotype. This rearrangement joins TRBV20-1 to TRBJ1-2, with 7 bases aligning to TRBD1. Germline V gene sequence: CDR1 DFQATT, CDR2 SNEGSKA (reference sequence). The length of the CDR3 is 14 residues. V trimming: 6 bases; J trimming: 6 bases; junction bases outside the gene matches: 13. CDR3 amino acids: CSARGQGSKDGYTF. CDR3 sequence (DNA): TGCAGTGCAAGGGGGCAGGGAAGTAAAGATGGCTACACCTTC.

This clonotype was observed a few times. This chain uses TRBV20-1 with TRBJ2-2, with 9 positions matching TRBD1. Per the germline V gene, CDR1 is DFQATT and CDR2 is SNEGSKA (reference sequence). This CDR3 spans 13 amino acids. The ends lost 3 bases at V and 5 bases at J; junction bases unmatched: 1. CDR3 protein: CSARGTGTGELFF. CDR3 in DNA: TGCAGTGCTAGGGGGACAGGGACCGGGGAGCTGTTTTTT.

This clonotype was detected many times. This chain links TRBV7-9 with TRBJ2-7; 11 bases line up with TRBD2. From germline, CDR1 is SEHNR and CDR2 FQNEAQ (reference sequence). The CDR3 consists of 16 residues. The trim removed 1 base at V and 2 bases at J, leaving 4 bases unmatched. DNA for the CDR3: TGTGCCAGCAGCTTAGAACTAGCGGGAGCGGCCTACGAGCAGTACTTC. Protein: CASSLELAGAAYEQYF.

The chain carries TRBV7-2 and TRBJ1-3; D not resolved. The CDR3 totals 14 residues. Per the germline V gene, CDR1 is SGHTA and CDR2 is FQGNSA. V was cut by 1 base and J by 3 bases, with 7 bases left in between. CDR3 sequence: CASSLDGIGNTIYF. The CDR3 bases are TGTGCCAGCAGCTTAGACGGCATTGGAAACACCATATATTTT.

The chain couples TRBV5-6 to TRBJ1-1; D remains ambiguous. V dropped 2 bases and J dropped 0 bases, with 14 bases sitting between them. The V gene's germline CDR1 is SGHDT and CDR2 YYEEEE. The CDR3 covers 16 residues. CDR3 region: CASSFGFVNLNTEAFF. In DNA, the CDR3 is TGTGCCAGCAGCTTTGGTTTTGTAAATTTGAACACTGAAGCTTTCTTT. The full variable domain, completed using reference TRBV5-6 and TRBJ1-1, is DAGVTQSPTHLIKTRGQQVTLRCSPKSGHDTVSWYQQALGQGPQFIFQYYEEEERQRGNFPDRFSGHQFPNYSSELNVNALLLGDSALYLCASSFGFVNLNTEAFFGQGTRLTVV.

This clonotype was detected only a few times. The rearrangement joins TRBV5-4 to TRBJ1-1, with 8 bases identical to TRBD1. Per the germline V gene, CDR1 is SGHNT and CDR2 is YYREEE (reference sequence). The CDR3 length is 13 residues. Trimming cost V 4 bases and J 7 bases; bases outside gene matches: 6. CDR3 residues: CASSRQGSDEAFF. The DNA for the CDR3 is TGTGCCAGCAGCCGACAGGGGTCAGATGAAGCTTTCTTT.

The CDR3 nucleotides read TGTGCCAGCAGTTTAAAGGGAGAGGGGAGCTACGAGCAGTACTTC. It codes for CASSLKGEGSYEQYF. The chain combines TRBV12-3 or TRBV12-4 with TRBJ2-7; the D gene could be TRBD1 or TRBD2 (5 bases each). Trimming pared 2 bases from V and 3 bases from J, leaving 14 bases between. The CDR3 is 15 residues long.

In its sample, this clonotype was seen a few times. V usage is TRBV7-8 and J usage is TRBJ2-1; D tentatively reads TRBD1 or TRBD2 (5 bases each). V was trimmed by 5 bases and J by 2 bases, leaving 19 bases between them. The CDR3 length is 17 residues. Germline V gene sequence: CDR1 SGHVS, CDR2 FQNEAQ. The CDR3 sequence is CASSIPQEEIAYNEQFF. The CDR3 DNA follows: TGTGCCAGCAGCATCCCACAGGAGGAGATAGCCTACAATGAGCAGTTCTTC.

This clonotype was picked up many times. The chain joins TRBV20-1 to TRBJ2-7; 9 nucleotides align to TRBD1. The J segment lost 2 bases and the V segment lost 3 bases, leaving 5 bases of the junction unmatched. The CDR3 is 14 amino acids. Germline loops: CDR1 DFQATT, CDR2 SNEGSKA (reference sequence). This CDR3 reads CSASRDRAPYEQYF. The CDR3 region has the DNA TGCAGTGCTAGTCGGGACAGGGCTCCCTACGAGCAGTACTTC.

This chain uses TRBV11-2 with TRBJ2-3; unclear D gene. This CDR3 is built from 14 residues. Trimming took 1 base from V and 2 from J, leaving 7 bases between them. Germline CDR1 is SGHAT and CDR2 is FQNNGV. CDR3 nucleotides: TGTGCCAGCAGCTTAGGGTCGCTCACAGATACGCAGTATTTT. This gives the protein CASSLGSLTDTQYF.

CDR3 DNA sequence: TGTGCCAGCAGTCCGCGGACAGGGAGAGACACTGAAGCTTTCTTT. Protein sequence: CASSPRTGRDTEAFF. The J gene is TRBJ1-1, the V gene TRBV12-3 or TRBV12-4; TRBD1 agrees at 8 bases. V was clipped by 5 bases and J by 3 bases; unmatched bases: 8. The CDR3 runs to 15 residues.

This clonotype was seen ten or more times. The chain uses TRBV2 and TRBJ2-5; D call uncertain. Germline-derived CDR1 and CDR2 are SNHLY and FYNNEI. The CDR3 runs 11 residues. Trimming took off 4 bases at V and 5 bases at J, with 5 bases between the two ends. CDR3 coding DNA: TGTGCCAGCAGTGCCCACGAGACCCAGTACTTC. Translated: CASSAHETQYF.

This clonotype was recorded a few times. This chain joins TRBV19 and TRBJ1-1; no reliable D call. Germline assignment: CDR1 LNHDA and CDR2 SQIVND (reference sequence). CDR3 length: 13 residues. The V and J ends lost 2 bases and 0 bases respectively, with 4 bases between them. Here the CDR3 DNA reads TGTGCCAGTAGTATACAACTGAACACTGAAGCTTTCTTT. This gives the protein CASSIQLNTEAFF.

A few counts support this clonotype. V gene TRBV2 combines with J gene TRBJ1-6; D might be TRBD1 (5 bases). The V and J ends lost 3 bases and 6 bases respectively, with 9 bases between them. This CDR3 region has 14 residues. The germline V gene has CDR1 SNHLY and CDR2 FYNNEI. CDR3 amino acids: CASSDRVVNSPLHF. For the CDR3, the DNA is TGTGCCAGCAGTGACAGGGTCGTTAATTCACCCCTCCACTTT.

This clonotype has at least ten counts. At one of its ends the junction is not consistent with the germline gene, which may arise from a read error. This chain joins TRBV29-1 and TRBJ1-4; D is perhaps TRBD1 (6 bases). The CDR3 contains 12 residues. Germline CDR1 and CDR2: SQVTM and ANQGSEA. As DNA, the CDR3 is TGCAGCGTGGGACATACTACTGAAAAACTGTTTTTT. Translated, it gives CSVGHTTEKLFF.

In its sample, this clonotype was seen a few times. The chain couples TRBV20-1 to TRBJ2-7; 10 bases map to TRBD2. With V trimmed by 0 bases and J by 2 bases, 4 bases remained unmatched. From germline, CDR1 is DFQATT and CDR2 SNEGSKA (reference sequence). This CDR3 has 15 amino acids. CDR3 sequence (DNA): TGCAGTGCTAGAGAAGGAGCGGGAGGGCCCTACGAGCAGTACTTC. It is translated as CSAREGAGGPYEQYF.

This clonotype has more than one count but fewer than ten. This rearrangement joins TRBV12-3 or TRBV12-4 to TRBJ1-4, with D maybe TRBD1 (6 bases). The CDR3 extends over 14 amino acids. Deletions cut 6 bases from V and 4 bases from J, with 12 bases between. The CDR3 region is CASSLGGVNEKLFF. CDR3 sequence (DNA): TGTGCCAGCAGCCTAGGGGGGGTTAATGAAAAACTGTTTTTT.

The chain couples TRBV28 to TRBJ2-7; no definite D call. The germline V gene has CDR1 MDHEN and CDR2 SYDVKM. The CDR3 length is 11 residues. Trimming removed 5 bases at V and 9 bases at J, with 11 bases between. The CDR3 nucleotides are TGTGCCAGCAGTACACGAGGTGTGCAGTACTTC. It specifies CASSTRGVQYF.

This clonotype was picked up many times. The chain combines TRBV10-1 with TRBJ2-3, with D maybe TRBD2 (7 bases). Trimming removed 4 bases from V and 2 bases from J, with 10 bases in between. Per the germline V gene, CDR1 is WNHNN and CDR2 is SYGVQD (reference sequence). The CDR3 has 14 residues. The CDR3 reads CASSVAGATDTQYF. In nucleotides, the CDR3 is TGCGCCAGCAGTGTGGCGGGGGCCACAGATACGCAGTATTTT.

There are many counts of this clonotype. Here the CDR3 DNA reads TGCGCCAGCAGCCAAGATCACCGGGGGGGCTACAATGAGCAGTTCTTC. Translation gives CASSQDHRGGYNEQFF. This chain links TRBV4-3 with TRBJ2-1; 8 nucleotides agree with TRBD2. V was clipped by 0 bases and J by 3 bases; unmatched bases: 4. There are 16 residues in the CDR3. Germline V CDR1 and CDR2: LGHNA, YSLEER.

This clonotype appeared many times. The J gene is TRBJ1-5, the V gene TRBV12-3 or TRBV12-4; D call uncertain. The germline V and J ends were trimmed by 1 base and 9 bases, with 10 bases remaining between them. The CDR3 is made up of 13 amino acids. The CDR3 sequence is CASSLELNWPQHF. CDR3 coding DNA: TGTGCCAGCAGTTTAGAGCTCAATTGGCCCCAGCATTTT.

This clonotype was picked up a small number of times. This rearrangement joins TRBV12-3 or TRBV12-4 to TRBJ2-1, with 8 bases lining up with TRBD2. The CDR3 sequence is 11 residues long. J was trimmed by 9 bases and V by 8 bases; bases with no gene match: 3. For the CDR3, the DNA is TGTGCCAGCGGAACTAGCGGTGAGCAGTTCTTC. Protein sequence: CASGTSGEQFF.

This clonotype was recorded many times. This rearrangement joins TRBV9 to TRBJ1-6; 7 bases line up with TRBD1. Trimming took 2 bases from V and 6 from J; bases not matched to a gene: 8. Germline V gives CDR1 SGDLS, CDR2 YYNGEE. The CDR3 is 16 amino acids. CDR3 DNA: TGTGCCAGCAGCGTCGGCGGGACAGAAACTAATTCACCCCTCCACTTT. Protein sequence: CASSVGGTETNSPLHF.

The CDR3, as DNA: TGTGCCAGCAGCCAGGGACTAGCGGACCAAGAGACCCAGTACTTC. It translates to CASSQGLADQETQYF. The chain is built from TRBV6-5 and TRBJ2-5; 11 bases match TRBD2. The CDR3 is 15 residues long. In germline, CDR1 is MNHEY, CDR2 SVGAGI. Trimming removed 6 bases from V and 0 bases from J; junction bases left unmatched: 3.

This clonotype came up many times. The chain links TRBV7-2 to TRBJ2-7; 8 nucleotides line up with TRBD1. Germline CDR1 SGHTA, CDR2 FQGNSA. The CDR3 consists of 16 residues. The ends lost 6 bases at V and 2 bases at J; junction bases unmatched: 12. The CDR3 bases are TGTGCCAGCAGTCTTACCATTAAGGACAGGGCCTACGAGCAGTACTTC. Protein sequence: CASSLTIKDRAYEQYF.